Below are 9 T cell receptor beta chains sequenced from a single sample in a study of technical replicates of blood from several donors. The method was immunoSEQ multiplex PCR; TCRdb's version includes in-frame clones alone and lacks a portion of them. The data contain under 90,000 clones, 90% to 98% of them singletons. Sequencing input: T cells isolated from PBMCs. The receptors were gathered from a human donor in good health.

The chain couples TRBV2 to TRBJ1-1; D uncertain. This CDR3 has 13 residues. Looked up from germline, CDR1 is SNHLY and CDR2 is FYNNEI. Trimming removed 0 bases at V and 11 bases at J, with 13 bases between. CDR3 amino acids: CASSEAWEARAFF. The CDR3, as DNA: TGTGCCAGCAGTGAAGCCTGGGAGGCACGGGCTTTCTTT.

This chain links TRBV18 with TRBJ2-5; 9 positions agree with TRBD1. Germline CDR1 reads KGHSH; CDR2 reads LQKENI. This CDR3 is built from 16 residues. J gave up 3 bases and V 3 bases, and 8 bases lay outside the gene matches. The CDR3 reads CASSPIAGTGKETQYF. CDR3 nucleotides: TGTGCCAGCTCACCGATCGCCGGGACAGGGAAAGAGACCCAGTACTTC.

The chain's CDR3 is CASSDQLAGGETQYF. For the CDR3, the DNA is TGCGCCAGCAGTGATCAACTAGCGGGAGGCGAGACCCAGTACTTC. The V call is TRBV10-1, the J call TRBJ2-5; 12 nucleotides line up with TRBD2. Germline values: CDR1 WNHNN, CDR2 SYGVQD (reference sequence). This CDR3 contains 15 residues. Germline trimming cut 3 bases from V and 5 bases from J; bases unmatched to any gene: 4.

This chain connects TRBV10-2 to TRBJ1-2, with a possible D match to TRBD1 (6 bases). Germline CDR1 reads WSHSY; CDR2 reads SAAADI. The CDR3 totals 13 residues. Trimming pared 2 bases from V and 8 bases from J, leaving 12 bases between. The DNA of the CDR3 is TGCGCCAGCAGTGAGGTTGCAGACAGGGGCTACACCTTC. The encoded protein is CASSEVADRGYTF.

The gene calls are TRBV4-1 and TRBJ2-7; D perhaps matches TRBD1 (6 bases). CDR3 length: 16 amino acids. Germline CDR1 MGHRA, CDR2 YSYEKL. Trimming took off 3 bases at V and 6 bases at J, with 21 bases between the two ends. The DNA for the CDR3 is TGCGCCAGCAGCCACTTAGGACAGTCATTAATACGCGAGCAGTACTTC. Translation gives CASSHLGQSLIREQYF.

The chain employs TRBV9 and TRBJ2-7, with TRBD2 as a possible D gene (5 bases). This CDR3 has 14 residues. Germline CDR1 and CDR2: SGDLS and YYNGEE. Trimming left V 4 bases short and J 3 bases short, with 14 bases between. For the CDR3, the DNA is TGTGCCAGCAGCTCCATGGGCGGGTACTACGAGCAGTACTTC. Its protein product is CASSSMGGYYEQYF.

J is TRBJ2-1 and V is TRBV28; TRBD2 is a possible D gene (6 bases). Trimming cost V 5 bases and J 3 bases, with 14 bases left between them. Germline CDR1 MDHEN, CDR2 SYDVKM. The CDR3 consists of 15 residues. The CDR3 loop reads CASSPGGNSYNEQFF. CDR3 in DNA: TGTGCCAGCAGTCCCGGAGGGAACAGCTACAATGAGCAGTTCTTC.

The rearrangement uses TRBV29-1 and TRBJ2-1; D unclear. Germline CDR1 and CDR2: SQVTM and ANQGSEA. The CDR3 has 12 residues. The V end lost 3 bases, the J end lost 3 bases, and 6 bases lay between the germline ends. DNA for the CDR3: TGCAGCGTTGAGAGATTCTACAATGAGCAGTTCTTC. Protein product: CSVERFYNEQFF.

V is TRBV9 and J is TRBJ2-1; D is undetermined. Trimming removed 2 bases from V and 7 bases from J, with 7 bases in between. The germline V gene has CDR1 SGDLS and CDR2 YYNGEE. The CDR3 runs 12 residues. CDR3 protein: CASSVNGNEQFF. For the CDR3, the DNA is TGTGCCAGCAGCGTCAACGGTAATGAGCAGTTCTTC.